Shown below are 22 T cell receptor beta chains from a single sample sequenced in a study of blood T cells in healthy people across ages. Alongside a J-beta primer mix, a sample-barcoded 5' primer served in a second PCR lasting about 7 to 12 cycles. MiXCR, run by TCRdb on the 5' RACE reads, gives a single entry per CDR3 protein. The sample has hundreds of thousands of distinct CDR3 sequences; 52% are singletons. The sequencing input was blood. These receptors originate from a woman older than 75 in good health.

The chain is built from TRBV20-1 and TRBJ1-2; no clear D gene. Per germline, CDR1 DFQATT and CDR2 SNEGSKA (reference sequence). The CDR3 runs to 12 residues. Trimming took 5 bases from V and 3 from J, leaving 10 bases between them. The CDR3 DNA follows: TGCAGTGCTCGGGTCCCAGACTATGGCTACACCTTC. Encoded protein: CSARVPDYGYTF.

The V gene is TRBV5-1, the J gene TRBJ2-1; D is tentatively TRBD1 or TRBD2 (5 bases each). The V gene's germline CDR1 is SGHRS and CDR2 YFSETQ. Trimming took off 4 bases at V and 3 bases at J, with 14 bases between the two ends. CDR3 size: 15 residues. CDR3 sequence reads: CASSLGDDFYNEQFF. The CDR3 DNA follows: TGCGCCAGCAGCCTGGGGGACGACTTCTACAATGAGCAGTTCTTC.

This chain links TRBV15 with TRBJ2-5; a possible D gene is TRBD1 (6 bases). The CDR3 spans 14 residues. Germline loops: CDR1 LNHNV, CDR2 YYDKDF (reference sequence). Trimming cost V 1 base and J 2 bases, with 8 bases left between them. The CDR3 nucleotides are TGTGCCACCAGCAGAGTTAGGGGGCAAGAGACCCAGTACTTC. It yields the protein CATSRVRGQETQYF.

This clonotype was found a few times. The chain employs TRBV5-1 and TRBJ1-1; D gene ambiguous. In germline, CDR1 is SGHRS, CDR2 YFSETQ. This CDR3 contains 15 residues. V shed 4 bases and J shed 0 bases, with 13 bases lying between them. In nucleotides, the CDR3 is TGCGCCAGCAGCGGGGTGGGGAAGGTGAACACTGAAGCTTTCTTT. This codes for CASSGVGKVNTEAFF.

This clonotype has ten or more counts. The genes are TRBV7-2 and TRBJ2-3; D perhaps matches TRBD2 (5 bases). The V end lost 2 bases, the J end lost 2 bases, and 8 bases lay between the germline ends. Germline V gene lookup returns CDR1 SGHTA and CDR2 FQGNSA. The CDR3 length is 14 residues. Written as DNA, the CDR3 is TGTGCCAGCAGCTTAACGCTAGCCACAGATACGCAGTATTTT. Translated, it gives CASSLTLATDTQYF.

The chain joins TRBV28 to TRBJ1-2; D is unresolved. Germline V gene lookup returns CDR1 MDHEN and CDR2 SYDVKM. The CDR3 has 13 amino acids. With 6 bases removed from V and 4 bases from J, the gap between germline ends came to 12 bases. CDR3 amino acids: CASSPEFGYGYTF. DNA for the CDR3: TGTGCCAGCAGCCCCGAATTTGGCTATGGCTACACCTTC.

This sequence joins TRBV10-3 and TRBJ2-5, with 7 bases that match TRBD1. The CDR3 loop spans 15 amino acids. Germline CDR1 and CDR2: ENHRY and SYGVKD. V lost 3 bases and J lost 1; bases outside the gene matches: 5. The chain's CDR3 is CAISDRGQPQETQYF. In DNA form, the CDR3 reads TGTGCCATCAGTGATAGGGGACAGCCCCAAGAGACCCAGTACTTC.

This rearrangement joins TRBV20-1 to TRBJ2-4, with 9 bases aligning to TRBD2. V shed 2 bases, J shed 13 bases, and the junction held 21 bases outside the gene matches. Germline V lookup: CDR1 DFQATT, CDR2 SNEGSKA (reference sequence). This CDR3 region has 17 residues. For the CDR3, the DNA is TGCAGTGCTAGAACGGCGGGAGGGCGGGTAGTAAGAAATGAGCAGTACTTC. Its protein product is CSARTAGGRVVRNEQYF.

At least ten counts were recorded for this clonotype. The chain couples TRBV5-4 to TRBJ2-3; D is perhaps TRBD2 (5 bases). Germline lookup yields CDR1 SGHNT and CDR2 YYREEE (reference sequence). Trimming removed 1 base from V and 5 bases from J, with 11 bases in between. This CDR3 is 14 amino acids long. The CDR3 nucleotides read TGTGCCAGCAGCTTGCCTAGCCGGGGAGATACGCAGTATTTT. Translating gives CASSLPSRGDTQYF.

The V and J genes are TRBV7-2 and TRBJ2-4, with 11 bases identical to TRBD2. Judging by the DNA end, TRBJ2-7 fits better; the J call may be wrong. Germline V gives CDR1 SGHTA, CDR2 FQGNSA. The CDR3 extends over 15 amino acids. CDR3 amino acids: CASSSTSGGFYEQYF. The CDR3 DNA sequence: TGTGCCAGCAGCTCTACTAGCGGGGGTTTTTACGAGCAGTACTTC.

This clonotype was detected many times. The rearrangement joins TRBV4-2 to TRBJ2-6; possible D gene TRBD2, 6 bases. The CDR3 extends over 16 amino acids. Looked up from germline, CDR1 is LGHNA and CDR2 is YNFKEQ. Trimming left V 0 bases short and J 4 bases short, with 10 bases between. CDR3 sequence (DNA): TGTGCCAGCAGCCAAGAGGGAGGCAGAGGGGCCAACGTCCTGACTTTC. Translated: CASSQEGGRGANVLTF.

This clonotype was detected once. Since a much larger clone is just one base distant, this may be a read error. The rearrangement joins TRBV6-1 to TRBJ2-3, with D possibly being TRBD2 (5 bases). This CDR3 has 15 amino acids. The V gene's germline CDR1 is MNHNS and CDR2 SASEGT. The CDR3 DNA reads TGTGCCGGCAGTGAAGCGGAAGGTTCAAGTGATACGCAGTATTTT. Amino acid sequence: CAGSEAEGSSDTQYF.

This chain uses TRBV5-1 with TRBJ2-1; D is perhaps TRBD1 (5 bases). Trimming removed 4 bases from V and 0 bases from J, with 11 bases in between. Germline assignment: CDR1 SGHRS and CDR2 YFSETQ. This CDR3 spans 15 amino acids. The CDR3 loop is CASSPQGSSYNEQFF. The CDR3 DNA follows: TGCGCCAGCAGCCCCCAGGGTAGCTCCTACAATGAGCAGTTCTTC. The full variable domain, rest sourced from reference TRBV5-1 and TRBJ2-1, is KAGVTQTPRYLIKTRGQQVTLSCSPISGHRSVSWYQQTPGQGLQFLFEYFSETQRNKGNFPGRFSGRQFSNSRSEMNVSTLELGDSALYLCASSPQGSSYNEQFFGPGTRLTVL.

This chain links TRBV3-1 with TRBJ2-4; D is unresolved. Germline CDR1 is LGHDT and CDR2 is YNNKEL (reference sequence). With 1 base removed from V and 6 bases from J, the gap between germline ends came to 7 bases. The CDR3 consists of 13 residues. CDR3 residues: CASSQVGRNIQYF. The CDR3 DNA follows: TGTGCCAGCAGCCAAGTCGGCAGAAACATTCAGTACTTC.

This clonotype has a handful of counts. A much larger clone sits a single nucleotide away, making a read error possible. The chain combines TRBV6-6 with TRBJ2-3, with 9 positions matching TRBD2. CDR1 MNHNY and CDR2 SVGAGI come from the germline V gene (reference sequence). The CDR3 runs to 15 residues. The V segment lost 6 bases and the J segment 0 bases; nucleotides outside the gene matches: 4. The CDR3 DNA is TGTGCCAGCAGAAAAGCGGGGGGAAGCACAGATACGCAGTATTTT. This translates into CASRKAGGSTDTQYF.

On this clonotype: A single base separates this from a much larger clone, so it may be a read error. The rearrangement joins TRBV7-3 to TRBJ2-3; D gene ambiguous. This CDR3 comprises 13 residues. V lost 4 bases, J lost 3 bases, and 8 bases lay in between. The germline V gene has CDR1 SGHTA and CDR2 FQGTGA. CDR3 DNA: TGTGCCAGCAGCTCCTCTTGTACAGATACGCAGTATTTT. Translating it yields CASSSSCTDTQYF.

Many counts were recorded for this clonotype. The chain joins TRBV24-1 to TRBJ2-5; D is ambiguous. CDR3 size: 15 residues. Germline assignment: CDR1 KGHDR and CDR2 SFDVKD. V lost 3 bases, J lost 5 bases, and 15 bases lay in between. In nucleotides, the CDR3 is TGTGCCACCAGTGATGGAAGTTTCCGTGGGGAGACCCAGTACTTC. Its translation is CATSDGSFRGETQYF.

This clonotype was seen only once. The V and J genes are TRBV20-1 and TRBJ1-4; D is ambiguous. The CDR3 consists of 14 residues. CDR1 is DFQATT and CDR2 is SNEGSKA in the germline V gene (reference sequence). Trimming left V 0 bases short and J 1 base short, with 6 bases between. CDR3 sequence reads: CSAREGRTNEKLFF. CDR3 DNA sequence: TGCAGTGCTAGAGAGGGGAGAACTAATGAAAAACTGTTTTTT.

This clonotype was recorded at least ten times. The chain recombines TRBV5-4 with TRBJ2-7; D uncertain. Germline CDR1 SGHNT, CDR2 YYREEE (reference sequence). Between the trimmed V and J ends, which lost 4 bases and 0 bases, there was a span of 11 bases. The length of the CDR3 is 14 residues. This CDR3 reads CASSPTRSSYEQYF. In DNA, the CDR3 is TGTGCCAGCAGCCCCACCCGGAGCTCCTACGAGCAGTACTTC. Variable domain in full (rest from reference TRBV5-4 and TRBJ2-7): ETGVTQSPTHLIKTRGQQVTLRCSSQSGHNTVSWYQQALGQGPQFIFQYYREEENGRGNFPPRFSGLQFPNYSSELNVNALELDDSALYLCASSPTRSSYEQYFGPGTRLTVT.

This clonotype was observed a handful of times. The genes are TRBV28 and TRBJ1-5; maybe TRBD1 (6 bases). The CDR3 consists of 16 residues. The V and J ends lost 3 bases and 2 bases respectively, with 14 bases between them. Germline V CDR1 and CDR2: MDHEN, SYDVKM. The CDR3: CASSLGGGPGNQPQHF. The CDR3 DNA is TGTGCCAGCAGTTTGGGGGGGGGGCCGGGCAATCAGCCCCAGCATTTT.

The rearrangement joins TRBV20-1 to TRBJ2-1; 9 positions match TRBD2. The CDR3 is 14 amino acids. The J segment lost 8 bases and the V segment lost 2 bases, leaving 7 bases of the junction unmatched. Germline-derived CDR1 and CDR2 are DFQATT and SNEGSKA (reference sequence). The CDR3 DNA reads TGCAGTGCTAGATCTGGCGGGGGGGCCGATGAGCAGTTCTTC. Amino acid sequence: CSARSGGGADEQFF.

The CDR3, as DNA: TGCGCCAGCAGCCAAGATCGAAGTGGTCGAGGGGCTCAAGAGACCCAGTACTTC. Residues: CASSQDRSGRGAQETQYF. V usage is TRBV4-1 and J usage is TRBJ2-5; the D call may be TRBD1 or TRBD2 (5 bases each). The length of the CDR3 is 18 residues. V was shortened by 0 bases and J by 2 bases, with 19 bases between the two germline ends. From germline, CDR1 is MGHRA and CDR2 YSYEKL.